This T cell receptor beta chain was documented in a study of sequential checkpoint blockade in melanoma (dated by TCRdb to between 2019 and 2020). Study-level background: Using 1:1 randomization, the trial assigned patients either to first-line nivolumab followed by ipilimumab (arm A) or to ipilimumab followed by nivolumab (arm B). Maintenance nivolumab came after both trial sequences.

The treatment or condition label corresponds to: randomized to nivolumab then ipilimumab (arm A) or the reverse (arm B). Prior DNA-damaging chemotherapy had not been received by any trial patient. Thawed PBMCs were sorted on a FACS Aria II flow cytometer to isolate live CD3+CD8+ cells negative for CD19 and CD56. CheckMate 064, a randomized, open-label phase II trial of sequential checkpoint blockade, was the source of the samples, all of which came from patients with melanoma. Leukapheresis was used to collect peripheral blood mononuclear cells, which were then purified with Ficoll-Paque and frozen in human serum with roughly 10% DMSO. Right after sorting, the blood CD3+CD8+ cells were verified to be >95% pure, and DNA extraction followed. Based on the germline V gene, the CDR1 and CDR2 sequences are SGDLS and YYNGEE. Its CDR3 holds 13 amino acids, cysteine through phenylalanine. The retained sequence is limited to the CDR3, 39 bases, with the frame set at the first base. A distance of 4 bases separates the germline ends of V and J, which lose 2 bases and 1 base respectively.

With regard to this clone: Its antigen specificity is not known. Base qualities are not at hand, and no much larger clone is one base apart.

TCRbeta CDR3 regions were immunosequenced from genomic DNA with the immunoSEQ Assay. Genomic DNA was amplified by bias-controlled multiplex PCR before high-throughput sequencing. On the authors' methods: To quantify the absolute abundance of each unique TCRbeta CDR3 region, the sequences were collapsed and filtered. Clonality was defined as 1 minus Pielou's evenness and was calculated using productive rearrangements only. Clones with significantly greater frequencies in on-treatment versus baseline samples were identified using a previously published method. Entries here come from immuneACCESS through TCRdb and include only in-frame sequences with V and J called. Some clones fail to appear in such tables; in the studies checked, an unresolved V gene covers under half of the shortfall, and the cause of the remainder is unknown. V, J and clone size derive from that table, while D and trimming were established from the DNA sequence. Here the sample has more than 10,000 clones; 70% to 85% occur a single time. The leading ten clones occupy around 7.6% of the sample.

Broader findings and caveats from the paper: Larger, independent patient cohorts are needed to validate the response-prediction model that combines TCR metrics and mutation burden.

This clonotype was obtained from a human donor with melanoma. This receptor chain uses TRBV9 and TRBJ1-3; no confident D gene assignment can be made. Specimen: CD8+ T cells sorted from blood (inferred from file names), collected from a patient given nivolumab and ipilimumab in sequence. CDR3 reads: CASSVKSGNTIYF. The DNA sequence is given as TGTGCCAGCAGCGTCAAATCTGGAAACACCATATATTTT.